Each of the 17 T cell receptor beta chains below was sequenced from the same sample in a study of T cells in women clearing cervical HPV infection. Generated by immunoSEQ multiplex PCR, the TCRdb table keeps only in-frame clones and is missing some. This repertoire includes about 20,000 clones. The sample consisted of blood buffy coat. The source of these receptors is a woman aged 18 to 75 with a cervical HPV16 infection that either progressed to CIN3+ or cleared (not recorded which).

As concerns this clone: The read gets to within 3 residues of the CDR3 end, and the germline J gene fills in the rest. The chain has TRBV7-2 and TRBJ2-3, with D possibly TRBD1 on 6 matching bases. This CDR3 region has 15 residues. Germline CDR1 is SGHTA and CDR2 is FQGNSA. V was trimmed by 5 bases and J by 2 bases, leaving 14 bases between them. CDR3 residues: CASSREGTLTDTQYF. The CDR3 DNA, read in part, is TGTGCCAGCAGCCGGGAAGGGACACTCACAGATACG.

CDR3: CASSHRGRFNEKLFF. Partial CDR3 DNA: TGTGCCAGCAGTCATAGGGGGCGCTTTAATGAAAAA. The chain is built from TRBV14 and TRBJ1-4; 7 bases fit TRBD1. The CDR3 end is not reached by the read, which stops 3 residues before it; the germline J gene fills it in. J gave up 4 bases and V 6 bases, and 8 bases lay outside the gene matches. Germline loops: CDR1 SGHDN, CDR2 FVKESK. The CDR3 spans 15 residues.

As to this clone: A junction end diverges from the germline sequence, so it may reflect a read error. The read ends 3 residues before the CDR3 terminus; that terminus is restored from the germline J gene. The chain has TRBV5-1 and TRBJ2-3, with TRBD2 matching over 7 bases. The germline V gene encodes CDR1 SGHRS and CDR2 YFSETQ. The CDR3 sequence is 15 residues long. CDR3 DNA (partial): TGCGCCAGCAGCTTGGCGGGAGCGGGATCAGAGACG. Translated, it gives CASSLAGAGSET. The whole CDR3 sequence reads CASSLAGAGSETQYF.

As concerns this clone: The CDR3 end falls 3 residues outside the read, so it is completed with the germline J gene. The chain is built from TRBV2 and TRBJ1-6; the match to TRBD1 covers 7 bases. J was trimmed by 2 bases and V by 5 bases; bases with no gene match: 6. The CDR3 has 16 residues. Germline assignment: CDR1 SNHLY and CDR2 FYNNEI. The sequenced part of the CDR3 DNA is TGTGCCAGCAGTAACCTACAGGGGACCTATAATTCACCC. The encoded protein is CASSNLQGTYNSP. The complete CDR3 reads CASSNLQGTYNSPLHF.

Comments on this clone: The read ends 3 residues early relative to the CDR3; the germline J gene fills the gap. The chain has TRBV5-1 and TRBJ2-4, with 14 bases lining up with TRBD2. This CDR3 is built from 18 residues. The J segment lost 1 base and the V segment lost 5 bases, leaving 8 bases of the junction unmatched. CDR1 and CDR2 (germline): SGHRS, YFSETQ. The covered CDR3 bases are TGCGCCAGCAGGGCGGGACTAGCGGGAGCGGCGGCCAAAAACATT. Its translation is CASRAGLAGAAAKNI. The CDR3 in full is CASRAGLAGAAAKNIQYF.

For this clone: The read ends 3 residues shy of where the CDR3 ends; the end is completed using the germline J gene. The chain uses TRBV19 and TRBJ2-1, with 14 bases matching TRBD2. CDR1 is LNHDA, CDR2 SQIVND, per germline (reference sequence). The CDR3 runs to 17 residues. V trimming: 7 bases; J trimming: 0 bases; junction bases outside the gene matches: 5. CDR3 bases read: TGTGCCAGTATAGGACTAGCGGGAGGACGCTCCTACAATGAG. It specifies CASIGLAGGRSYNE. The CDR3 reads in full as CASIGLAGGRSYNEQFF.

As regards this clone: Relative to the germline gene, one junction end is altered; a read error may explain this. The CDR3 is cut off 3 residues early in the read; its end comes from the germline J gene. The chain carries TRBV19 and TRBJ2-3; D is ambiguous. CDR1 and CDR2 (germline): LNHDA, SQIVND (reference sequence). The CDR3 loop spans 14 amino acids. Partial CDR3 DNA: TGTGCCAGTAGACCGACGGCCTACACAGATGCG. Amino acids: CASRPTAYTDA. In full, the CDR3 reads CASRPTAYTDAQYF.

The DNA read from the CDR3 is TGTGCCAGCAGCAGTGGGACATCCGATTCCTACGAG. Amino acid sequence: CASSSGTSDSYE. The full CDR3 protein reads CASSSGTSDSYEQYF. V and J are TRBV7-2 and TRBJ2-7; D may be TRBD1 (6 bases). The CDR3 end falls 3 residues outside the read, so it is completed with the germline J gene. Trimming took 5 bases from V and 1 from J, leaving 15 bases between them. Germline lookup yields CDR1 SGHTA and CDR2 FQGNSA. The CDR3 covers 15 residues.

As regards this clone: The sequence runs out 3 residues before the end of the CDR3; the remainder is reconstructed from the germline J gene. The chain uses TRBV7-3 and TRBJ1-1; possible D gene TRBD1, 5 bases. Germline V CDR1 and CDR2: SGHTA, FQGTGA. V lost 1 base to trimming and J lost 6 bases, with 9 bases between them. There are 13 residues in the CDR3. CDR3 sequence reads: CASSLKRGAEAFF. The sequenced CDR3 bases are TGTGCCAGCAGCTTAAAAAGGGGTGCTGAA.

With respect to this clone: The read ends 3 residues before the CDR3 terminus; that terminus is restored from the germline J gene. The chain couples TRBV5-1 to TRBJ2-5; 10 bases map to TRBD1. Germline V gene sequence: CDR1 SGHRS, CDR2 YFSETQ. The CDR3 sequence is 14 residues long. Germline trimming cut 4 bases from V and 5 bases from J; bases unmatched to any gene: 5. The CDR3: CASSLKGQGETQYF. CDR3 bases read: TGCGCCAGCAGCCTGAAGGGACAGGGGGAGACC.

Remarks on this clone: The read terminates 3 residues ahead of where the CDR3 ends, so the germline J gene completes it. This chain uses TRBV24-1 with TRBJ2-5; possibly TRBD1 or TRBD2 for D (7 bases each). The germline gives CDR1 KGHDR, CDR2 SFDVKD. V dropped 2 bases and J dropped 4 bases, with 25 bases sitting between them. The CDR3 totals 19 residues. The sequenced part of the CDR3 DNA is TGTGCCACCAGTGATTCTAACGCCGAATATACAGGGGAGGGAGAGACC. It is translated as CATSDSNAEYTGEGET. The complete CDR3 sequence is CATSDSNAEYTGEGETQYF.

On this clone: The CDR3 extends 3 residues past the end of the read, so its final part is completed from the germline J gene. The chain recombines TRBV20-1 with TRBJ2-3; 8 positions match TRBD2. The CDR3 length is 15 residues. Germline values: CDR1 DFQATT, CDR2 SNEGSKA (reference sequence). The CDR3 protein is CSASIAGRFLETQYF. The covered CDR3 bases are TGCAGTGCTAGTATAGCGGGAAGATTTTTAGAGACG.

With regard to this clone: The read halts 3 residues ahead of the CDR3 end, with the missing end drawn from the germline J gene. Within the sample, other DNA sequences also encode this same CDR3. This sequence joins TRBV5-1 and TRBJ1-3, with TRBD1 as a possible D gene (6 bases). CDR3 length: 16 residues. Trimming cost V 0 bases and J 1 base, with 11 bases left between them. Germline V gene data show CDR1 as SGHRS and CDR2 as YFSETQ. The part of the CDR3 DNA that was read is TGCGCCAGCAGCTTGGAAGACAGGCCATCTGGAAACACC. It yields the protein CASSLEDRPSGNT. The CDR3, in full, reads CASSLEDRPSGNTIYF.

With regard to this clone: The DNA ends 3 residues before the CDR3 does, and the rest of the CDR3 is filled in from the germline J gene. V and J are TRBV23-1 and TRBJ2-2; D is perhaps TRBD1 (5 bases). TRBV23-1 is filed as an ORF, its function uncertain. The CDR3 extends over 15 amino acids. Trimming pared 0 bases from V and 5 bases from J, leaving 10 bases between. CDR3 DNA (partial): TGCGCCAGCAGTCAATCTCCCGACAGTACCGGGGAG. It codes for CASSQSPDSTGE. The CDR3 in full is CASSQSPDSTGELFF.

Points on this clone: The read comes to an end 3 residues before the CDR3 does, leaving the germline J gene to fill in the end. The J gene is TRBJ1-5, the V gene TRBV11-2; 10 bases align to TRBD1. Germline CDR1 is SGHAT and CDR2 is FQNNGV. The V gene end was trimmed by 0 bases and the J gene end by 6 bases; junction bases not matched to a gene: 2. CDR3 length equals 15 residues. The sequenced part of the CDR3 DNA is TGTGCCAGCAGCTTAGAGGACAGGGGGGCTCAGCCC. It encodes CASSLEDRGAQP. The CDR3 as a whole reads CASSLEDRGAQPQHF. The full variable domain, in which reference TRBV11-2 and TRBJ1-5 provide the parts outside the CDR3, is EAGVAQSPRYKIIEKRQSVAFWCNPISGHATLYWYQQILGQGPKLLIQFQNNGVVDDSQLPKDRFSAERLKGVDSTLKIQPAKLEDSAVYLCASSLEDRGAQPQHFGDGTRLSIL.

Concerning this clone: At one of its ends the junction is not consistent with the germline gene, which may arise from a read error. Coverage ceases 3 residues before the CDR3 finishes, and the germline J gene fills in the end. The gene calls are TRBV7-7 and TRBJ2-5; maybe TRBD1 (6 bases). Per germline, CDR1 SSHAT and CDR2 FNYEAQ (reference sequence). This CDR3 region has 14 residues. CDR3 DNA, as far as it was read: TGTGCTAGCAGCGGTGTTCAGGGGAAGGAGACC. Translating it yields CASSGVQGKET. The whole CDR3 sequence is CASSGVQGKETQYF.

In the case of this clone: The read finishes 3 residues shy of the CDR3 end, and the germline J gene is used to complete it. The chain employs TRBV5-1 and TRBJ2-3; perhaps TRBD2 as D (5 bases). The germline V gene encodes CDR1 SGHRS and CDR2 YFSETQ. There are 12 residues in the CDR3. Here the CDR3 reads CASSSRAETQYF. Partial CDR3 DNA: TGCGCCAGCAGTAGTCGAGCGGAGACG.